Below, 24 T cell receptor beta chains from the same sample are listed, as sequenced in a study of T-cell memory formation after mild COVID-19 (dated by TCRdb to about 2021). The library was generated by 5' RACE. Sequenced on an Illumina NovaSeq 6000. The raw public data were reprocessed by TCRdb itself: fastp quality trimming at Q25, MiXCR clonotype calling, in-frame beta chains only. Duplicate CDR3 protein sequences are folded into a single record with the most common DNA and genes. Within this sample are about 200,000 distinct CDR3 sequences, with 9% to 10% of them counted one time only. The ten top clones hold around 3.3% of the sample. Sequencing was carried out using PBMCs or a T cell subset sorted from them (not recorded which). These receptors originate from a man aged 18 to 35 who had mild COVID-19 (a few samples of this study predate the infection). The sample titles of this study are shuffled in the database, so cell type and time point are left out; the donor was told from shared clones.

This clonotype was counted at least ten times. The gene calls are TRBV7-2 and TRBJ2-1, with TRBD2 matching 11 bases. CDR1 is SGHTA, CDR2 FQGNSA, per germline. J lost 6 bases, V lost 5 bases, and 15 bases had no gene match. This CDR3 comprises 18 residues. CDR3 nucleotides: TGTGCCAGCAGCCTTCGACCCGTATTAGCGGGGGGGACCAATGAGCAGTTCTTC. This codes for CASSLRPVLAGGTNEQFF. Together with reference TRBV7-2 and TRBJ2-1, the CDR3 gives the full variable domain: GAGVSQSPSNKVTEKGKDVELRCDPISGHTALYWYRQSLGQGLEFLIYFQGNSAPDKSGLPSDRFSAERTGGSVSTLTIQRTQQEDSAVYLCASSLRPVLAGGTNEQFFGPGTRLTVL.

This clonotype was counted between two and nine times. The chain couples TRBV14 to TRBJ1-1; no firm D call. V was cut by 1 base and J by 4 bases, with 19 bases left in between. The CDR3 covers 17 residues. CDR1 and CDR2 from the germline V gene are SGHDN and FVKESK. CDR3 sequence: CASSQGYGRPKSTEAFF. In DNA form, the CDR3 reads TGTGCCAGCAGCCAAGGCTACGGCAGGCCTAAATCCACTGAAGCTTTCTTT.

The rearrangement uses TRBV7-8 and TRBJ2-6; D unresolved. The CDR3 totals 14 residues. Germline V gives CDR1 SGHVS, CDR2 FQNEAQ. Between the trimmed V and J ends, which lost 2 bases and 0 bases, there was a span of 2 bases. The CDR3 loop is CASSLPSGANVLTF. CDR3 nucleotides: TGTGCCAGCAGCTTACCCTCTGGGGCCAACGTCCTGACTTTC.

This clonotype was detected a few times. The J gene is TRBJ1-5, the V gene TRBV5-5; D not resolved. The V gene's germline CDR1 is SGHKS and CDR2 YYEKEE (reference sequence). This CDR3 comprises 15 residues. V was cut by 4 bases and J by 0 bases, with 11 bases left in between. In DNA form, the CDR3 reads TGTGCCAGCAGCCCGCTGCGGTATAGCAATCAGCCCCAGCATTTT. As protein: CASSPLRYSNQPQHF.

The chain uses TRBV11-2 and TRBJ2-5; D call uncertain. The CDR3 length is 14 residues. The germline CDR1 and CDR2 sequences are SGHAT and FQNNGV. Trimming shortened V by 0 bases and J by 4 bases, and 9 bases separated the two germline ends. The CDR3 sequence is CASSLDGNGETQYF. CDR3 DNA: TGTGCCAGCAGCTTAGATGGGAATGGAGAGACCCAGTACTTC.

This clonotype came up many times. CDR3 sequence (DNA): TGTGCCATCAGTGACGGCTACGAGCAGTACTTC. Translating gives CAISDGYEQYF. The chain has TRBV10-3 and TRBJ2-7; D not certain. The V and J ends lost 3 bases and 3 bases respectively, with 3 bases between them. The CDR3 is made up of 11 amino acids. Germline CDR1 reads ENHRY; CDR2 reads SYGVKD.

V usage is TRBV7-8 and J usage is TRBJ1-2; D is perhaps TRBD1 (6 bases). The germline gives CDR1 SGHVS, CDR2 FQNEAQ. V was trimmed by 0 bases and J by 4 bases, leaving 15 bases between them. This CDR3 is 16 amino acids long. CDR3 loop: CASSLALGGGSYGYTF. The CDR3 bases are TGTGCCAGCAGCTTAGCGCTGGGGGGGGGCTCCTATGGCTACACCTTC. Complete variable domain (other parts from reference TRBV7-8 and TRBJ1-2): GAGVSQSPRYKVAKRGQDVALRCDPISGHVSLFWYQQALGQGPEFLTYFQNEAQLDKSGLPSDRFFAERPEGSVSTLKIQRTQQEDSAVYLCASSLALGGGSYGYTFGSGTRLTVV.

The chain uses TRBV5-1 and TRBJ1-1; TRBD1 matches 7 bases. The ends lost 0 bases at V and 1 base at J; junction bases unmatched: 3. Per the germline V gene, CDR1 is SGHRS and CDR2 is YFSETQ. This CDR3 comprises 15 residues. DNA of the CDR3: TGCGCCAGCAGCTTGGAGGGGGCGGCGAACACTGAAGCTTTCTTT. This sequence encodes CASSLEGAANTEAFF.

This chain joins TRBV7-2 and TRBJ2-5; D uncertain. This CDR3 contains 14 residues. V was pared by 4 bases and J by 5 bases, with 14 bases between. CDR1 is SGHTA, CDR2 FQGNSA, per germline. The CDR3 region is CASSSGVPYETQYF. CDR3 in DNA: TGTGCCAGCAGCTCCGGTGTCCCCTACGAGACCCAGTACTTC.

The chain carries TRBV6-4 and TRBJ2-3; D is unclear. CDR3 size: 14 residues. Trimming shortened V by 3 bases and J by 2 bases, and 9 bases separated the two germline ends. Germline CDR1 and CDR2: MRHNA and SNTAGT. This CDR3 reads CASSDAWNTDTQYF. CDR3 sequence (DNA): TGTGCCAGCAGTGATGCCTGGAACACAGATACGCAGTATTTT.

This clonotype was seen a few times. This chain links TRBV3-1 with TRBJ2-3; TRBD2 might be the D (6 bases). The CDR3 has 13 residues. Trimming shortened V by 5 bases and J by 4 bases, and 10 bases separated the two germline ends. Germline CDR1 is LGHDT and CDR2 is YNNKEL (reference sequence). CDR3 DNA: TGTGCCAGCAGCACGACTAGAGCAGATACGCAGTATTTT. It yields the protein CASSTTRADTQYF.

Written as DNA, the CDR3 is TGTGCCAGCAGTGTTCGACAGGCTTTCGGGGAGCTGTTTTTT. The encoded protein is CASSVRQAFGELFF. The V gene is TRBV2, the J gene TRBJ2-2; TRBD1 is a possible D gene (6 bases). Germline values: CDR1 SNHLY, CDR2 FYNNEI. Deletions cut 4 bases from V and 7 bases from J, with 13 bases between. The CDR3 consists of 14 residues.

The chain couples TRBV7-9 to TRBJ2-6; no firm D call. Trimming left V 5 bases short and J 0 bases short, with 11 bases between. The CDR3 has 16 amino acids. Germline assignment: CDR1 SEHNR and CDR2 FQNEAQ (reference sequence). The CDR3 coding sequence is TGTGCCAGCAGCCTTTTGTTGCGCTCTGGGGCCAACGTCCTGACTTTC. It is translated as CASSLLLRSGANVLTF.

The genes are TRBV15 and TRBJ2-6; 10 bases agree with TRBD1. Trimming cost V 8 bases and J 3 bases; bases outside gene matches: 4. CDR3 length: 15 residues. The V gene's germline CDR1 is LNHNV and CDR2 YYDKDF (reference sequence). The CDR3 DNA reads TGTGCCACCGCGACAGGGGGCCGTGGGGCCAACGTCCTGACTTTC. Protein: CATATGGRGANVLTF.

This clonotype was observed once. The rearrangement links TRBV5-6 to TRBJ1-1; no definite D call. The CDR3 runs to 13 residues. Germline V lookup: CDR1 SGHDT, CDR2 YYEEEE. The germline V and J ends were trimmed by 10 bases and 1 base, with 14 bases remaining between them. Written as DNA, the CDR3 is TGTGCCGCCAGTACACGGCCGAACACTGAAGCTTTCTTT. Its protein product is CAASTRPNTEAFF. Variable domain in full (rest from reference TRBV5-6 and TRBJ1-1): DAGVTQSPTHLIKTRGQQVTLRCSPKSGHDTVSWYQQALGQGPQFIFQYYEEEERQRGNFPDRFSGHQFPNYSSELNVNALLLGDSALYLCAASTRPNTEAFFGQGTRLTVV.

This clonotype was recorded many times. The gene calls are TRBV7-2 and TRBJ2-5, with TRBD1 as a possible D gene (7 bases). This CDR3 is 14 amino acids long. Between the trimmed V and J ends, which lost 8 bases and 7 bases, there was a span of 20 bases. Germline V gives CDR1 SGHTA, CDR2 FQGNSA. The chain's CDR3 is CASARQGGEVTQYF. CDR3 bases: TGTGCCAGCGCGAGACAGGGAGGTGAGGTGACCCAGTACTTC. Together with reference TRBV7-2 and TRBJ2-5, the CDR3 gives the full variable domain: GAGVSQSPSNKVTEKGKDVELRCDPISGHTALYWYRQSLGQGLEFLIYFQGNSAPDKSGLPSDRFSAERTGGSVSTLTIQRTQQEDSAVYLCASARQGGEVTQYFGPGTRLLVL.

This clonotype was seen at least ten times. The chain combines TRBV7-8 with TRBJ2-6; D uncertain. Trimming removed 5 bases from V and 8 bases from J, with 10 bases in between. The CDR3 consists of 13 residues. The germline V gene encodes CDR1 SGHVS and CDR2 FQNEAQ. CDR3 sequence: CASSPEDPNVLTF. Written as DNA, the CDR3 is TGTGCCAGCAGCCCAGAGGACCCCAACGTCCTGACTTTC.

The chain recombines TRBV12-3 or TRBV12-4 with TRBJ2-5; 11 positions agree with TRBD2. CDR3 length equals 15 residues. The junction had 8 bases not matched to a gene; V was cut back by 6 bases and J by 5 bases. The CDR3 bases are TGTGCCAGCAGCCCCGGGACTAGCGGCGGGGAGACCCAGTACTTC. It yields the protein CASSPGTSGGETQYF.

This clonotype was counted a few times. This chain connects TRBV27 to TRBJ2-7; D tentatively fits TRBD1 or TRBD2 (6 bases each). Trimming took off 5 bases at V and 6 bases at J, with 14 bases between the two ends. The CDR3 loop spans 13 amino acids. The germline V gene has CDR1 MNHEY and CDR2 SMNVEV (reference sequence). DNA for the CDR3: TGTGCCAGCAGTCCGGAGGGGGGCGGCGAGCAGTACGTC. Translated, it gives CASSPEGGGEQYV.

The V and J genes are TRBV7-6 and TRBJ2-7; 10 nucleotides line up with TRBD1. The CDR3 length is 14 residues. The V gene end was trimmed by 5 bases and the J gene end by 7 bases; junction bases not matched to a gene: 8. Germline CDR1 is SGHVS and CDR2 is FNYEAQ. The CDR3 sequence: CASSRDRGSGEQYV. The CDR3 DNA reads TGTGCCAGCAGCCGGGACAGGGGCAGTGGAGAGCAGTACGTC.

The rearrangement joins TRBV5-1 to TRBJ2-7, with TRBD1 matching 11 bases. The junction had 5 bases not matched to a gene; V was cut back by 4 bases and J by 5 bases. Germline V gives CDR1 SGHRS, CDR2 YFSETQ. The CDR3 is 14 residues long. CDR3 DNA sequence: TGCGCCAGCAGCGCCCGGGACAGGGGGGACGAGCAGTACTTC. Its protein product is CASSARDRGDEQYF.

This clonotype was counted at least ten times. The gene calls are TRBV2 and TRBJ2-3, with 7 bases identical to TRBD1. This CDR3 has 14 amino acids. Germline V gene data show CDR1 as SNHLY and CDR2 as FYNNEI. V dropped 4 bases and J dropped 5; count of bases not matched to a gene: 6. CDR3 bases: TGTGCCAGCAGTGCCCAAGGGGGCCGAGATACGCAGTATTTT. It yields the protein CASSAQGGRDTQYF.

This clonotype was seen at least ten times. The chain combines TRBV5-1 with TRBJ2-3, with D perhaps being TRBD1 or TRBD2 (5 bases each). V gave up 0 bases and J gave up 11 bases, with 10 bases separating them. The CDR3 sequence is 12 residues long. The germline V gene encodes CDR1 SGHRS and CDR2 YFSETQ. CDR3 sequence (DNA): TGCGCCAGCAGCTTGGCGGGACGGGTGCAGTATTTT. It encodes CASSLAGRVQYF.

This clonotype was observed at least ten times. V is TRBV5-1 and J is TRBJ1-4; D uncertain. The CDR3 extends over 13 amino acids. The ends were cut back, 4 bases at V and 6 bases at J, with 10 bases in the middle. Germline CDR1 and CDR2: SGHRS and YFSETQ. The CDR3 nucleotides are TGCGCCAGCAGCCCGATGACGGATGAAAAACTGTTTTTT. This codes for CASSPMTDEKLFF. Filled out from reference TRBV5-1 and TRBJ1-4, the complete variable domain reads KAGVTQTPRYLIKTRGQQVTLSCSPISGHRSVSWYQQTPGQGLQFLFEYFSETQRNKGNFPGRFSGRQFSNSRSEMNVSTLELGDSALYLCASSPMTDEKLFFGSGTQLSVL.